This is a list of T cell receptor beta chains from one sample in a study of T cell repertoires in cytomegalovirus infection. Via MiXCR, TCRdb re-called the reads, giving one row per CDR3 protein. The sample records fewer than 1,000,000 distinct CDR3 sequences, approximately 31% being singletons. These TCRs' antigens remain unknown. The sample in question was cultured CD8+ T cells from PBMCs, obtained from culture after CMV antigen stimulation. The receptors come from a human donor in good health (CMV status not recorded). Some clones in this sample may be carry-over from other donors' samples. The CDR3 runs from the conserved cysteine through the conserved F or W. A clone size is listed for some rows: how often the clone was seen (once, few, many), or a class if it is expanded.

V: TRBV7-2; size: -; CDR3: CASSLEVKHSYNEQFF
V: TRBV27; size: -; CDR3: CASSLRPYVQGYYEQYF
V: TRBV7-8; size: many; CDR3: CASSRGASVGELFF
V: TRBV11-3; size: -; CDR3: CASSSTDPNTGELFF
V: TRBV19; size: -; CDR3: CASREFMGEQYF
V: TRBV12-3/TRBV12-4; size: many; CDR3: CASMLGWNEQYF
V: TRBV28; size: -; CDR3: CASSSPGVGRNEQFF
V: TRBV7-2; size: many; CDR3: CASSLLGLPFNEQFF
V: TRBV27; size: once; CDR3: CASSGGAGGLKTQYF
V: TRBV4-1; size: few; CDR3: CASSQDRLAGALPYNEQFF
V: TRBV20-1; size: few; CDR3: CSARDRGVSTDTQYF
V: TRBV12-3/TRBV12-4; size: many; CDR3: CASSRDRQETQYF
V: TRBV29-1; size: few; CDR3: CSVEAGTSTDTQYF
V: TRBV19; size: few; CDR3: CASSIDLQKMNTEAFF
V: TRBV7-8; size: -; CDR3: CASSLRGGSNTEAFF
V: TRBV27; size: few; CDR3: CASSLSYPGSWTDTQYF
V: TRBV7-3; size: -; CDR3: CASSFPEAGGGNTGELFF
V: TRBV6-6; size: few; CDR3: CASTTRAVLNTGELFF
V: TRBV6-5; size: once; CDR3: CATWGYHTDTQYF
V: TRBV19; size: -; CDR3: CASTTTNYGYTF
V: TRBV6-6; size: -; CDR3: CASRYAQGINEQFF
V: TRBV12-3/TRBV12-4; size: -; CDR3: CASEPGSTNTQYF
V: TRBV20-1; size: few; CDR3: CSARDDGGSYNEQFF
V: TRBV7-8; size: few; CDR3: CASSLGRVSGQETQYF
V: TRBV5-6; size: few; CDR3: CASSLGHYNQPQHF
V: TRBV7-6; size: many; CDR3: CASSLDPGPVLNTEAFF
V: TRBV7-9; size: -; CDR3: CASSHRDRGVYEQYF
V: TRBV4-1; size: -; CDR3: CASSQTDQETQYF
V: TRBV6-6; size: -; CDR3: CASSYKGQGDQPQHF
V: TRBV20-1; size: -; CDR3: CSAQQGWGNQPQHF
V: TRBV11-2; size: -; CDR3: CASSLDLARGNTIYF
V: TRBV2; size: few; CDR3: CASSESIWEMNTGELFF
V: TRBV7-6; size: -; CDR3: CANSMTEGMETQYF
V: TRBV2; size: -; CDR3: CASSEAGRGNQPQHF
V: TRBV28; size: many; CDR3: CASSADGLNQPQHF
V: TRBV7-6; size: many; CDR3: CASSHPGTSGISTDTQYF
V: TRBV28; size: -; CDR3: CASSLGWGARREAFF
V: TRBV7-6; size: many; CDR3: CASSLTNEQFF